These 5 T cell receptor beta chains originate from one sample sequenced in a study of cytomegalovirus exposure and HLA in healthy donors (dated by TCRdb to the late 2010s). Receptors were amplified or captured by the immunoSEQ multiplex PCR assay. The multiplex PCR relied on a mix of 60 forward primers for TCR Vbeta segments and 13 reverse primers for TCR Jbeta segments. The immuneACCESS repertoire file appears here via TCRdb, limited to in-frame rearrangements. These files lack a portion of the clones; in checked studies, under half of the deficit traces to unresolved V genes, and the cause of the others is not known. Counted in this sample were tens of thousands of clones; approximately 68% of them appeared once. 5% to 7.5% of the sample belongs to the ten largest clones. The sample was PBMCs. The origin of the receptors is a man younger than 40 in good health and CMV-seronegative.

This clone was picked up one time. The chain links TRBV4-1 to TRBJ2-7, with 7 bases aligning to TRBD2. CDR3 length: 17 residues. J lost 2 bases, V lost 4 bases, and 14 bases had no gene match. Germline CDR1 reads MGHRA; CDR2 reads YSYEKL. The CDR3 protein is CASSPLGGAVTPYEQYF. CDR3 DNA: TGCGCCAGCAGCCCGCTGGGAGGGGCTGTCACACCCTACGAGCAGTACTTC.

Here the CDR3 reads CASSQSPGDNEQYF. As DNA, the CDR3 is TGCGCCAGCAGCCAATCCCCAGGGGACAACGAGCAGTACTTC. V and J are TRBV4-1 and TRBJ2-7; D perhaps matches TRBD1 (6 bases). The germline V gene has CDR1 MGHRA and CDR2 YSYEKL. With 2 bases removed from V and 5 bases from J, the gap between germline ends came to 13 bases. The CDR3 loop spans 14 amino acids.

This sequence joins TRBV28 and TRBJ1-1; maybe TRBD1 (6 bases). Germline V gene lookup returns CDR1 MDHEN and CDR2 SYDVKM. With 1 base removed from V and 0 bases from J, the gap between germline ends came to 12 bases. The CDR3 totals 16 residues. The CDR3 region is CASSLYNGTLNTEAFF. CDR3 coding DNA: TGTGCCAGCAGTTTATATAACGGGACACTGAACACTGAAGCTTTCTTT.

Points on this clone: This CDR3 is missing its conserved last phenylalanine or tryptophan, likely due to a read error. Other DNA sequences in the same sample also yield this CDR3. J is TRBJ1-2 and V is TRBV27; 7 bases agree with TRBD1. The CDR3 sequence is 14 residues long. With 4 bases clipped from V and 7 bases from J, the junction kept 9 bases outside the gene matches. The V gene's germline CDR1 is MNHEY and CDR2 SMNVEV (reference sequence). In DNA, the CDR3 is TGTGCCAGCAGTTCTCTGGCAGGGGGTATTGGCTACACCGTC. Translating it yields CASSSLAGGIGYTV.

This clone came up once. The gene calls are TRBV27 and TRBJ2-1, with TRBD1 matching 10 bases. CDR3 length equals 14 residues. Germline V gene sequence: CDR1 MNHEY, CDR2 SMNVEV (reference sequence). V shed 4 bases and J 7 bases; nucleotides not matched to a gene: 4. The CDR3 region is CASSSGQGGNEQFF. The DNA of the CDR3 is TGTGCCAGCAGTTCTGGACAGGGGGGGAATGAGCAGTTCTTC.